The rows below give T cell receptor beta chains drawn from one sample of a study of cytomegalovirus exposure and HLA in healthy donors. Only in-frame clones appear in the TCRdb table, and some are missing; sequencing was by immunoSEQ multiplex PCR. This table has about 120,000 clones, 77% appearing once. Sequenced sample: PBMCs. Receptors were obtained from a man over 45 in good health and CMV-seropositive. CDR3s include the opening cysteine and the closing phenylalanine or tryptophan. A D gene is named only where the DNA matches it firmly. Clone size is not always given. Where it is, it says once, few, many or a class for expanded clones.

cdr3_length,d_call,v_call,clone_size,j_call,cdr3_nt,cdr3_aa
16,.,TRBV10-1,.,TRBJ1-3,TGCGCCAGTCCTGGGTCAGGGGAATTTAGGGGAAACACCATATATTTT,CASPGSGEFRGNTIYF
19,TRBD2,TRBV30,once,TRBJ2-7,TGTGCCTGGAGTGACCCGGGACTAGCGGGAGGGCCGCGTATGGACGAGCAGTACTTC,CAWSDPGLAGGPRMDEQYF
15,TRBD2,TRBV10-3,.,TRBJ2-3,TGTGCCATCAGCCGTCTAGCGGGGGATACAGATACGCAGTATTTT,CAISRLAGDTDTQYF
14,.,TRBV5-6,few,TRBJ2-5,TGTGCCAGCAGCTTGGAGGCGGGTGGGGAGACCCAGTACTTC,CASSLEAGGETQYF
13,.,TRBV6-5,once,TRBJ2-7,TGTGCCAGCAGTTACTCAAGGGGCTACGAGCAGTACTTC,CASSYSRGYEQYF
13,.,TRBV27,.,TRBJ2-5,TGTGCCAGCAGGCAGAGGAATCAAGAGACCCAGTACTTC,CASRQRNQETQYF
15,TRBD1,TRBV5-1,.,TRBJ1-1,TGCGCCAGCAGCACCGGACAGGCTATGAACACTGAAGCTTTCTTT,CASSTGQAMNTEAFF
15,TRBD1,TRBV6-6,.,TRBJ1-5,TGTGCCAGCAGTTTGGGACAGGGGGACAATCAGCCCCAGCATTTT,CASSLGQGDNQPQHF
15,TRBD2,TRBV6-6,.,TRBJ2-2,TGTGCCAGCAGTTACGGGGGGAGGGACACCGGGGAGCTGTTTTTT,CASSYGGRDTGELFF
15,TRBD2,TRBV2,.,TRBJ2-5,TGTGCCAGCAATAGACTAGCGGGGGGGGAAGAGACCCAGTACTTC,CASNRLAGGEETQYF
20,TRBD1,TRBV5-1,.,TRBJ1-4,TGCGCCAGCAGCTTGGTACCGCCGGGACAGGGTGCCGCAACTAATGAAAAACTGTTTTTT,CASSLVPPGQGAATNEKLFF
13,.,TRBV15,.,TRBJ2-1,TGTGCCACCAGCAGAGAGTTGGGGGGAGGGCAGTTCTTC,CATSRELGGGQFF
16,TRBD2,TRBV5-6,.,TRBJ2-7,TGTGCCAGCAGCTCCCTAGCGACTAGCGGGGGTTACGAGCAGTACTTC,CASSSLATSGGYEQYF
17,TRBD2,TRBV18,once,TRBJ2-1,TGTGCCAGCTCACCACGGTACCGGGACCGGGGGGACAATGAGCAGTTCTTC,CASSPRYRDRGDNEQFF
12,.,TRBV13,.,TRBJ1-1,TGTGCCAGCAGCCCCTGGACCAGGGGAGCTTTCTTT,CASSPWTRGAFF
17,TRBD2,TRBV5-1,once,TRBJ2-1,TGCGCCAGCAGCTTGGGACTAGCGGGGGGTTCCTACAATGAGCAGTTCTTC,CASSLGLAGGSYNEQFF